This TCR beta chain comes out of a study of T-cell memory formation after mild COVID-19. Only a few counts were recorded for this clonotype. TCRdb used MiXCR to reprocess the 5' RACE reads, holding one entry per CDR3 protein. The repertoire consists of 500,000 to 600,000 distinct CDR3 sequences, with about 20% occurring once and the leading ten covering 9.5% to 15%. Sample: PBMCs or a T cell subset sorted from them (not recorded which). The receptor comes from an adult woman who had mild COVID-19 (a few samples of this study predate the infection). Cell type and time point are not known.

The CDR3 sequence: CASRETEWSYNEQFF. The CDR3 region has the DNA TGTGCCAGCAGAGAGACCGAGTGGTCCTACAATGAGCAGTTCTTC. The rearrangement links TRBV6-2 or TRBV6-3 to TRBJ2-1; D is ambiguous. Germline V CDR1 and CDR2: MNHEY, SVGEGT. The V and J ends lost 6 bases and 1 base respectively, with 13 bases between them. This CDR3 has 15 residues.